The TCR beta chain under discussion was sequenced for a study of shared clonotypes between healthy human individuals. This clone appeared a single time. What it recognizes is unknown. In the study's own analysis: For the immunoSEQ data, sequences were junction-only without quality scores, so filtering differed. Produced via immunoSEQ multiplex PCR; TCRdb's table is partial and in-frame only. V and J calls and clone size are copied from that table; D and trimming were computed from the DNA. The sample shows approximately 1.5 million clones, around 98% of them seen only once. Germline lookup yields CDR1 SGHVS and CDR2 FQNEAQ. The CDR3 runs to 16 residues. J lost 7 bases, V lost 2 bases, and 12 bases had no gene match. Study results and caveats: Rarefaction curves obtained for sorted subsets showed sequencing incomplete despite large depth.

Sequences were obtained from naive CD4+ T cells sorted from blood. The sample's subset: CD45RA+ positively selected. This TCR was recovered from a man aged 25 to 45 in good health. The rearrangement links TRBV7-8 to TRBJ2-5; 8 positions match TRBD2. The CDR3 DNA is TGTGCCAGCAGCTTATGGTCTTCGGGAGGGCCTGGGACCCAGTACTTC. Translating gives CASSLWSSGGPGTQYF.